This TCR beta chain was sequenced during a study of T cells in Graves' hyperthyroidism and ophthalmopathy. Study background: Before any treatment, at initial diagnosis, peripheral blood was collected. Overall study results and limits: Blood also carried most thyroid clonotypes expanded above 0.001. Model-based prediction identified ophthalmopathy a median about 6.8 months prior to its onset.

TCR beta CDR3 regions were amplified from RNA. Initially, a first-round RT-PCR of the TCR CDR3 employed the HTBI primer set. TCRdb fed the multiplex PCR reads into MiXCR, producing one record per CDR3 protein. The sample shows around 300,000 distinct CDR3 sequences, approximately 16% of them seen only once. Thyroid ultrasound and orbital computed tomography, with clinical symptoms and serum thyroxine and TRAb, informed diagnoses. This clonotype was observed a handful of times. The antigen remains unidentified. After removal of 6 bases from V and 8 bases from J, the junction contained 7 bases not matched to a gene. The length of the CDR3 is 14 residues. Germline CDR1 MDHEN, CDR2 SYDVKM.

This clonotype was obtained from a woman between 45 and 65 years old with Graves' hyperthyroidism that later progressed to Graves' ophthalmopathy. The specimen sequenced was blood. The genes are TRBV28 and TRBJ1-4, with 9 bases identical to TRBD1. The CDR3 is CASRPGQGREKLFF. The CDR3 nucleotides read TGTGCCAGCAGACCGGGACAGGGTCGGGAAAAACTGTTTTTT.